This T cell receptor (beta chain) was found in a study of identical twins. This clonotype showed up just a few times. Its cognate antigen is unknown. Regarding the study as a whole: The authors noted that invariant MAIT and iNKT cells could partly confound zero-insertion analyses.

This CDR3 contains 13 residues. The junction had 5 bases not matched to a gene; V was cut back by 5 bases and J by 4 bases. Germline CDR1 reads DFQATT; CDR2 reads SNEGSKA (reference sequence). cDNA molecules carried unique molecular identifiers, and template switching added a universal primer site. TCRdb re-called the 5' RACE reads through MiXCR, storing one row per CDR3 protein. The sample records some 1,600,000 distinct CDR3 sequences, about 31% being singletons. Everyone who donated was a healthy Caucasian. The source material was cord blood. The sequence was obtained from a newborn girl in good health. The genes are TRBV20-1 and TRBJ2-3, with 8 bases fitting TRBD2. CDR3 residues: CSADPGGPDTQYF. The DNA of the CDR3 is TGCAGTGCTGACCCGGGGGGGCCAGATACGCAGTATTTT.